The sequence of this TCR beta chain was determined in a study of blood T cell repertoires in COVID-19. About the study: Material from acute and convalescent COVID-19 was sourced from the United States, Italy and Spain. The analysed material was cDNA or gDNA that came from T cells, B-cell-depleted T cells, or PBMCs.

The trim removed 4 bases at V and 1 base at J, leaving 6 bases unmatched. The CDR3 covers 16 residues. Germline CDR1 reads SGHRS; CDR2 reads YFSETQ. In the original processing: Reference gene primer amplification gave estimated nucleated cell counts. The assay was immunoSEQ multiplex PCR, and TCRdb's table has in-frame clones only and misses some. V and J calls and clone size follow that table, whereas D and trimming were derived from the DNA. Of about 100,000 clones listed, over 75% were seen once; the top ten hold about 7.4%. The gene calls are TRBV5-1 and TRBJ2-3; 10 nucleotides line up with TRBD1. The specimen sequenced was peripheral blood. The clonotype comes from a man younger than 45 in a cohort sampled during active COVID-19. CDR3 DNA: TGCGCCAGCAGCCCTGCCGGGACAGGGGGCACAGATACGCAGTATTTT. It yields the protein CASSPAGTGGTDTQYF.